This T cell receptor beta chain was sequenced in a study of CD8+CD57+ T cells in acquired aplastic anemia. Overall study context: Sorting CD4+ and CD8+ cells gave DNA averaging about 2.9 ug. Overall study results and limits: Patients were compared with controls for CD8+ Simpson's diversity, and no significant difference emerged.

Germline assignment: CDR1 MGHDK and CDR2 SYGVNS. This CDR3 is built from 16 residues. V dropped 5 bases and J dropped 2; count of bases not matched to a gene: 9. Patients chosen for sequencing had shown CD8+CD57+ cell expansion by flow cytometry. About this clonotype: The antigen remains unidentified.

CDR3 and TCR beta VDJ profiling relied on genomic DNA as the template. TCRdb passed the reads through MiXCR, listing each CDR3 protein once. This sample yields tens of thousands of distinct CDR3 sequences, of which roughly 69% are seen a single time; 45% to 75% belongs to the top ten. Sequences were obtained from sorted CD4+, CD8+, or CD8+CD57+ T cells (not recorded which) from PBMCs. The TCR originated in a human donor with aplastic anemia. The chain uses TRBV25-1 and TRBJ2-7; 10 bases align to TRBD2. The CDR3 DNA sequence: TGTGCCAGCAGTCGGCTAGCGGGGGAGACTCCCTACGAGCAGTACTTC. Translated, it gives CASSRLAGETPYEQYF.